This TCR beta chain is from a study of identical twins. Carrying unique molecular identifiers, the cDNA also gained a universal primer site through template switching. Each CDR3 protein gets one entry after TCRdb re-called the 5' RACE reads with MiXCR. Among 570,000 or so distinct CDR3 sequences, around 9.6% were seen once, and the ten largest hold around 3.1%. V gave up 3 bases and J gave up 4 bases, with 17 bases separating them. Germline lookup yields CDR1 DFQATT and CDR2 SNEGSKA (reference sequence). The CDR3 loop spans 15 amino acids. This clonotype was observed a handful of times. Its antigen is not identified. The study, taken as a whole, reports: The same donors were not followed; conclusions instead depended on cross-sectional statistical analysis. Compared with unrelated sharing, twin-shared out-of-frame alpha sequences had more low-probability sequences.

A further study also used this sample, focusing on yellow fever vaccine responses in identical twins.

The origin of this receptor is a woman aged 18-35 years in good health. Sequenced material: PBMCs. The chain links TRBV20-1 to TRBJ2-3; TRBD1 or TRBD2 may be the D gene (5 bases each). This CDR3 reads CSASPGTTSPDTQYF. The DNA for the CDR3 is TGCAGTGCTAGTCCAGGGACCACCAGCCCAGATACGCAGTATTTT.